These T cell receptor beta chains were read from a single sample in a study of blood T cell repertoires in COVID-19. Method: immunoSEQ multiplex PCR; TCRdb's copy keeps in-frame clones and lacks some. The table lists about 330,000 clones, approximately 92% of them singletons. The specimen was PBMCs or T cells enriched from blood (not recorded which). The receptors stem from a woman aged 25 to 39 who had recovered from COVID-19. CDR3s include the opening cysteine and the closing phenylalanine or tryptophan. Each record gives: V gene, J gene, clone size, D gene, CDR3 protein, CDR3 DNA. The D gene is left open where the match is weak. Expanded clones are given a class, and other clones once, few, many or no size at all.

TRBV6-1,TRBJ2-7,NA,NA,CASSEALRGDIYEQYF,TGTGCCAGCAGTGAAGCGCTGCGGGGAGATATTTACGAGCAGTACTTC
TRBV3-1/TRBV3-2,TRBJ1-2,NA,NA,CASSQRGSPGGYTF,TGTGCCAGCAGCCAGCGGGGGAGTCCGGGCGGCTACACCTTC
TRBV5-1,TRBJ1-4,NA,TRBD1,CASSVGTGEEKLFF,TGCGCCAGCAGCGTAGGGACAGGGGAGGAAAAACTGTTTTTT
TRBV24-1,TRBJ1-2,NA,NA,CATSDRGYGYTF,TGTGCCACCAGTGACAGGGGCTATGGCTACACCTTC
TRBV6-5,TRBJ2-7,NA,NA,CASRGGGGWNEQYF,TGTGCCAGCAGAGGTGGAGGGGGCTGGAACGAGCAGTACTTC
TRBV19,TRBJ1-2,NA,TRBD1,CASTIRTGRDYGYTF,TGTGCCAGTACCATCCGGACAGGGAGGGACTATGGCTACACCTTC
TRBV28,TRBJ1-4,NA,TRBD1,CASSSRTGGLTKLFF,TGTGCCAGCAGTTCCAGGACAGGGGGTTTGACAAAACTGTTTTTT
TRBV6-5,TRBJ1-2,once,NA,CASSRGQFMGYGYTF,TGTGCCAGCAGCCGCGGACAGTTCATGGGCTATGGCTACACCTTC
TRBV7-2,TRBJ2-1,NA,TRBD2,CASSLASGSHGEQFF,TGTGCCAGCAGCTTAGCTAGCGGGAGCCATGGTGAGCAGTTCTTC
TRBV9,TRBJ2-1,NA,TRBD2,CASSVASGLYNEQFF,TGTGCCAGCAGCGTAGCTAGCGGCCTCTACAATGAGCAGTTCTTC
TRBV28,TRBJ2-7,NA,TRBD2,CASSSPSGRALLPYEQYF,TGTGCCAGCAGTTCCCCTAGCGGGAGGGCCCTGCTGCCCTACGAGCAGTACTTC
TRBV11-3,TRBJ1-6,NA,NA,CASRHGSTNSPLHF,TGTGCCAGCAGGCACGGGTCTACTAATTCACCCCTCCACTTT
TRBV19,TRBJ2-7,NA,NA,CASSIPGSYEQYF,TGTGCCAGTAGTATACCGGGGAGCTACGAGCAGTACTTC
TRBV19,TRBJ1-2,NA,TRBD1,CASRDRVNYGYTF,TGTGCCAGTCGGGACAGGGTAAACTATGGCTACACCTTC
TRBV9,TRBJ2-1,NA,TRBD2,CASNNRGLAGGEQFF,TGTGCCAGCAACAACCGCGGACTAGCGGGAGGTGAGCAGTTCTTC
TRBV3-1/TRBV3-2,TRBJ1-2,once,NA,CASSPGRGRNYGYTF,TGTGCCAGCAGCCCTGGTAGGGGTCGGAACTATGGCTACACCTTC
TRBV6-5,TRBJ2-7,NA,TRBD1,CASRPGQAELQYF,TGTGCCAGCAGGCCGGGACAGGCGGAGTTGCAGTACTTC
TRBV4-2,TRBJ1-2,NA,TRBD1,CASSQNRGDGGYTF,TGTGCCAGCAGCCAAAACAGGGGTGATGGTGGCTACACCTTC
TRBV4-3,TRBJ2-7,NA,TRBD1,CASSQLRDRGYEQYF,TGCGCCAGCAGCCAACTACGGGACAGGGGATACGAGCAGTACTTC
TRBV27,TRBJ2-5,NA,TRBD2,CASSSGTSGVGETQYF,TGTGCCAGCAGTTCCGGGACTAGCGGGGTTGGGGAGACCCAGTACTTC
TRBV19,TRBJ1-5,once,TRBD1,CASSGTGSNQPQHF,TGTGCCAGTAGCGGGACAGGGAGCAATCAGCCCCAGCATTTT
TRBV30,TRBJ1-5,NA,TRBD1,CAWSRAGGQPQHF,TGTGCCTGGAGTCGGGCAGGGGGTCAGCCCCAGCATTTT
TRBV6-5,TRBJ2-7,NA,NA,CASSYRPTYSYEQYF,TGTGCCAGCAGTTACCGTCCGACATACTCCTACGAGCAGTACTTC
TRBV2,TRBJ2-1,NA,TRBD1,CASSPGGGLANNEQFF,TGTGCCAGCAGTCCAGGGGGCGGCCTAGCCAATAATGAGCAGTTCTTC
TRBV19,TRBJ2-1,NA,NA,CASSIGDITYNEQFF,TGTGCCAGTAGTATAGGGGACATAACCTACAATGAGCAGTTCTTC
TRBV18,TRBJ2-7,NA,TRBD2,CASSPASLAGVYEQYF,TGTGCCAGCTCACCGGCTAGTCTAGCGGGAGTCTACGAGCAGTACTTC
TRBV6-5,TRBJ2-7,NA,NA,CASGRGGSYEQYF,TGTGCCAGCGGGCGGGGCGGCTCCTACGAGCAGTACTTC
TRBV9,TRBJ2-1,NA,TRBD2,CASSETSGLTYSYNEQFF,TGTGCCAGCAGCGAGACTAGCGGGTTAACGTACTCCTACAATGAGCAGTTCTTC
TRBV4-3,TRBJ2-7,NA,TRBD2,CASSQALTSGYEQYF,TGCGCCAGCAGCCAAGCTTTGACTAGCGGGTACGAGCAGTACTTC
TRBV9,TRBJ2-3,NA,TRBD2,CASAGAGERDTQYF,TGTGCCAGCGCGGGAGCGGGGGAAAGGGATACGCAGTATTTT
TRBV9,TRBJ1-6,once,TRBD1,CASSARDRPYSPLHF,TGTGCCAGCAGCGCCAGGGACAGGCCATATTCACCCCTCCACTTT
TRBV28,TRBJ2-7,NA,TRBD2,CASRRLAGGYEQYF,TGTGCCAGCCGTCGTCTAGCGGGAGGGTACGAGCAGTACTTC
TRBV19,TRBJ1-4,NA,NA,CASSITGNEKLFF,TGTGCCAGTAGTATCACCGGTAATGAAAAACTGTTTTTT
TRBV15,TRBJ1-4,NA,NA,CATSRDLEGVEKLFF,TGTGCCACCAGCAGAGATCTGGAAGGGGTTGAAAAACTGTTTTTT
TRBV18,TRBJ1-1,NA,NA,CASSFRGRAFF,TGTGCCAGCTCTTTCAGAGGGCGAGCTTTCTTT
TRBV28,TRBJ2-7,NA,TRBD2,CASSLGTSGRAYEQYF,TGTGCCAGCAGCCTTGGGACTAGCGGGAGGGCCTACGAGCAGTACTTC
TRBV4-1,TRBJ2-2,once,NA,CASSLPGEWLSNTGELFF,TGCGCCAGCAGCCTTCCGGGGGAATGGCTATCGAACACCGGGGAGCTGTTTTTT
TRBV6-5,TRBJ2-5,NA,NA,CALRQSKETQYF,TGTGCCCTGAGACAGTCCAAAGAGACCCAGTACTTC
TRBV7-6,TRBJ2-3,NA,NA,CASSIAGSRDTQYF,TGTGCCAGCAGCATAGCCGGGAGTAGAGATACGCAGTATTTT
TRBV10-3,TRBJ2-7,NA,NA,CAIRAGLTSYEQYF,TGTGCCATCAGGGCCGGACTTACATCCTACGAGCAGTACTTC
TRBV3-1/TRBV3-2,TRBJ1-1,NA,TRBD1,CASSQRQGGVAFF,TGTGCCAGCAGCCAGAGACAGGGGGGAGTAGCTTTCTTT
TRBV11-2,TRBJ2-1,NA,NA,CASSLADSQWSEQFF,TGTGCCAGCAGCTTAGCGGACTCCCAATGGAGTGAGCAGTTCTTC
TRBV7-9,TRBJ2-7,NA,NA,CASSLGGTHPAYEQYF,TGTGCCAGCAGCTTAGGAGGTACACACCCAGCCTACGAGCAGTACTTC
TRBV6-1,TRBJ2-7,once,NA,CASSETGAGEQYF,TGTGCCAGCAGTGAAACAGGGGCGGGGGAGCAGTACTTC
TRBV5-1,TRBJ2-7,NA,TRBD2,CASTSGPGGEQYF,TGCGCCAGCACCTCCGGGCCGGGGGGCGAGCAGTACTTC
TRBV7-9,TRBJ1-1,NA,NA,CASSLIRVGGPNTEAFF,TGTGCCAGCAGCTTAATTCGGGTCGGGGGGCCTAACACTGAAGCTTTCTTT
TRBV24-1,TRBJ2-4,NA,TRBD1,CATSDSFPKGGVRNIQYF,TGTGCCACCAGTGATAGTTTCCCCAAAGGGGGCGTAAGGAACATTCAGTACTTC
TRBV27,TRBJ2-2,NA,NA,CASSSSDTGELFF,TGTGCCAGCAGTTCCTCCGACACCGGGGAGCTGTTTTTT